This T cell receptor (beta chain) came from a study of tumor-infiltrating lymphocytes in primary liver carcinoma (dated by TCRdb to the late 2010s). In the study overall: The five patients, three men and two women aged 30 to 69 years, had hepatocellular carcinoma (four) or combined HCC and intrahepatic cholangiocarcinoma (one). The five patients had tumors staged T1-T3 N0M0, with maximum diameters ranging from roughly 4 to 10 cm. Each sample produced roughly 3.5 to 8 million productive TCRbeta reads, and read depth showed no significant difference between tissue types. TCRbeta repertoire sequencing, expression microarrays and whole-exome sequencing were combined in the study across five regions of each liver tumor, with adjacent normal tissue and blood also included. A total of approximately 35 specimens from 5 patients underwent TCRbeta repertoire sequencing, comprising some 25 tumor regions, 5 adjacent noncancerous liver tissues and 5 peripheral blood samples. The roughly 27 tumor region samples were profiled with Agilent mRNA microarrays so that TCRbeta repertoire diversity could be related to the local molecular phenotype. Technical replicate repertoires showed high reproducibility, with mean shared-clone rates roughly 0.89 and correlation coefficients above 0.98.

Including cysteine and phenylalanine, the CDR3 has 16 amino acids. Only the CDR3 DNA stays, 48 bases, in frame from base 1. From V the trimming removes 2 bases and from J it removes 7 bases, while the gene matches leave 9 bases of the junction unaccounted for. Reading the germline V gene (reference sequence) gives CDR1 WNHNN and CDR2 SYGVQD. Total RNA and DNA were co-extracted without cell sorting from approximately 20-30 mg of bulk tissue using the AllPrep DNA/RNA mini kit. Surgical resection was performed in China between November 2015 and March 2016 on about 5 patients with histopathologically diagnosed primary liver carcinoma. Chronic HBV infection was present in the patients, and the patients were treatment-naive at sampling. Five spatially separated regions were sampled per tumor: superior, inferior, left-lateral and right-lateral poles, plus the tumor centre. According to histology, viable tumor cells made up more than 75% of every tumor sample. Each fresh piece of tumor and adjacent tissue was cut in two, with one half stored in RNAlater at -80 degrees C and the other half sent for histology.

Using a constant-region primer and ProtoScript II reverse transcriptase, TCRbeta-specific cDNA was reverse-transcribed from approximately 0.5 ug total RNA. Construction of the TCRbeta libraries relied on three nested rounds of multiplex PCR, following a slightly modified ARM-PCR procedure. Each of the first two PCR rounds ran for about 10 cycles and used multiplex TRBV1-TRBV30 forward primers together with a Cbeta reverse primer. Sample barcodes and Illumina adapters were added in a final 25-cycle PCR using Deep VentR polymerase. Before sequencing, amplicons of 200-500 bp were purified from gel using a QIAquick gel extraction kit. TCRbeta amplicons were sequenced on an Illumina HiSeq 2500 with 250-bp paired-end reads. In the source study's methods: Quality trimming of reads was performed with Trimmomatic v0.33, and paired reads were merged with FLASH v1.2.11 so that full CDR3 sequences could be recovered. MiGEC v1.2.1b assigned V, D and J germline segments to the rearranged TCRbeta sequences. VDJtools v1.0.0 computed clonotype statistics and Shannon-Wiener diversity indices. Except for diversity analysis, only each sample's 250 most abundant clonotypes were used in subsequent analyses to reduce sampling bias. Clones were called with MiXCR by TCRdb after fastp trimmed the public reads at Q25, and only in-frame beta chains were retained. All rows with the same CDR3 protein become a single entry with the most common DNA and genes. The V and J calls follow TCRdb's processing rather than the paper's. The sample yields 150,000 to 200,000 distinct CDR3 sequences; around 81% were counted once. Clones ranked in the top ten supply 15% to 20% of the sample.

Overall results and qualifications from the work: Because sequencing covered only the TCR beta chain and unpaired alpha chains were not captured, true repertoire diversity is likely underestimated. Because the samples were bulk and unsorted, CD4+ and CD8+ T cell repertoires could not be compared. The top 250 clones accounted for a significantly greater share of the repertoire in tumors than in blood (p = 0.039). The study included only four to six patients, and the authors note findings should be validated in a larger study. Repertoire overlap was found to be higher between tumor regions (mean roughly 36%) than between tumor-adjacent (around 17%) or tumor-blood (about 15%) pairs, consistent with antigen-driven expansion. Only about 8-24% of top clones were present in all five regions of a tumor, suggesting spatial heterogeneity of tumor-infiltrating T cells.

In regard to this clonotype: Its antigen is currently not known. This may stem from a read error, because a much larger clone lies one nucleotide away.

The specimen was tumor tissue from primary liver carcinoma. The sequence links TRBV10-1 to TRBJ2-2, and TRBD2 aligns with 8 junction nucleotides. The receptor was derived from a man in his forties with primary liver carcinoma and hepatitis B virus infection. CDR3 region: CASSEMAGGLVGELFF. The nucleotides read TGCGCCAGCAGTGAGATGGCGGGAGGATTAGTCGGGGAGCTGTTTTTT.